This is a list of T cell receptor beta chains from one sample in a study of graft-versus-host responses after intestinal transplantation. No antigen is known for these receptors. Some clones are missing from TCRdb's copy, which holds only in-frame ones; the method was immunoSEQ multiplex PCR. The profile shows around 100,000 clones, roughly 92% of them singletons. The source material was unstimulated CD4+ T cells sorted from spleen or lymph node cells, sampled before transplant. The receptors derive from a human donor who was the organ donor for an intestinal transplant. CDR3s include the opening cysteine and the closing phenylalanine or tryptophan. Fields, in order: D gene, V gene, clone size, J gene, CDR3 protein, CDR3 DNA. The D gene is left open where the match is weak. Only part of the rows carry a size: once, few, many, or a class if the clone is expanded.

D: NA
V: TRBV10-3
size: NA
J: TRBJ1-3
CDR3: CAISESQGSGGNTIYF
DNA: TGTGCCATCAGTGAGTCCCAGGGAAGCGGAGGAAACACCATATATTTT

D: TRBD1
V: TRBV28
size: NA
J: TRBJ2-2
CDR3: CASTDRVDTGELFF
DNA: TGTGCCAGCACGGACAGGGTAGACACCGGGGAGCTGTTTTTT

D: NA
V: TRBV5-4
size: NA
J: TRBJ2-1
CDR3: CASSQEGPLGQFF
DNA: TGTGCCAGCAGCCAAGAGGGCCCACTGGGGCAGTTCTTC

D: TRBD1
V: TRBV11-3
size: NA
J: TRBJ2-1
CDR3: CASSLVAGGGANEQFF
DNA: TGTGCCAGCAGCTTAGTGGCAGGGGGCGGGGCCAATGAGCAGTTCTTC

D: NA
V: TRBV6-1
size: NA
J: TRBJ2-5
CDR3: CASSRGFQETQYF
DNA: TGTGCCAGCAGCAGGGGCTTTCAAGAGACCCAGTACTTC

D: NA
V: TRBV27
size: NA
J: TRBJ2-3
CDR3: CASSLSRTDTQYF
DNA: TGTGCCAGCAGTTTATCTAGGACAGATACGCAGTATTTT

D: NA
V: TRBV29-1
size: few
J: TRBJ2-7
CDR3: CSASGATGQYF
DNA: TGCAGCGCTTCGGGGGCGACCGGGCAGTACTTC

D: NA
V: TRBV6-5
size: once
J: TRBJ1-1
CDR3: CASRDVGAVNTEAFF
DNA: TGTGCCAGCAGGGACGTTGGGGCGGTGAACACTGAAGCTTTCTTT

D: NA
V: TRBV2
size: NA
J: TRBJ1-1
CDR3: CASRTVIMNTEAFF
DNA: TGTGCCAGCAGGACAGTTATCATGAACACTGAAGCTTTCTTT

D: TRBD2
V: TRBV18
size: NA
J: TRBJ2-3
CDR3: CASSSMTSGMTDTQYF
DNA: TGTGCCAGCTCATCTATGACTAGCGGGATGACAGATACGCAGTATTTT

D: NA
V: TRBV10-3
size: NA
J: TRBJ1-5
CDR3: CAPAVSRSNQPQHF
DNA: TGTGCCCCGGCGGTATCCCGTAGCAATCAGCCCCAGCATTTT

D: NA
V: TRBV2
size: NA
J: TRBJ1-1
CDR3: CASTGTGNTEAFF
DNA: TGTGCCAGCACCGGGACGGGGAACACTGAAGCTTTCTTT

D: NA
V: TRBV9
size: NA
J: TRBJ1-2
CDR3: CASSRGGLSGYTF
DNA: TGTGCCAGCAGCCGGGGGGGCTTAAGCGGCTACACCTTC

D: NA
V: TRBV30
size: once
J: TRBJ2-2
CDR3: CAWSRGGGPSGELFF
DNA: TGTGCCTGGAGTAGAGGGGGAGGGCCCTCGGGGGAGCTGTTTTTT

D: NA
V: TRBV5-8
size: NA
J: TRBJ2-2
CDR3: CASSLVKGTGELFF
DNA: TGTGCCAGCAGCTTGGTAAAGGGAACCGGGGAGCTGTTTTTT

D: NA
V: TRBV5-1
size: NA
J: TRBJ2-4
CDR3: CASSRDSEGIQYF
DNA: TGCGCCAGCAGCCGTGACAGTGAGGGCATTCAGTACTTC

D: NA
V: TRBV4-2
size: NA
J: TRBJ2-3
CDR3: CASSQDGTSTDTQYF
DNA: TGTGCCAGCAGCCAAGACGGCACTAGCACAGATACGCAGTATTTT

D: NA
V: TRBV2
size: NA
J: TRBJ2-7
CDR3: CASRAESYEQYF
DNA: TGTGCCAGCAGGGCGGAATCCTACGAGCAGTACTTC

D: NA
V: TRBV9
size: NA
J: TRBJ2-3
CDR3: CASSVGDWGAGTDTQYF
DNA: TGTGCCAGCAGCGTAGGAGACTGGGGAGCCGGGACAGATACGCAGTATTTT

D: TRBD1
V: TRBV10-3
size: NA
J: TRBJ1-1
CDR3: CAISGTGETEAFF
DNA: TGTGCCATCAGCGGGACAGGTGAAACTGAAGCTTTCTTT

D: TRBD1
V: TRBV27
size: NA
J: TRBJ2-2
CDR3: CASRRDRGAYGGELFF
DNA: TGTGCCAGCCGGAGGGACAGGGGGGCTTATGGGGGGGAGCTGTTTTTT

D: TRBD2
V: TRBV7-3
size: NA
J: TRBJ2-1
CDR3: CASSFSGGNEQFF
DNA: TGTGCCAGCAGTTTTAGCGGGGGGAATGAGCAGTTCTTC

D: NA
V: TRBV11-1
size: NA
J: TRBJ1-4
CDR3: CASSPLNLQVGGSNEKLFF
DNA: TGTGCCAGCAGCCCGCTTAACCTTCAGGTTGGGGGGTCTAATGAAAAACTGTTTTTT

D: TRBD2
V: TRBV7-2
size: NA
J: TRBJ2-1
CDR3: CASSSRHLAGGGLNEQFF
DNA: TGTGCCAGCAGCTCGAGACATCTAGCGGGGGGAGGTCTCAATGAGCAGTTCTTC

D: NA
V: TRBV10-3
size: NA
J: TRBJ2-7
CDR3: CAITSNAGYEQYF
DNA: TGTGCCATCACCTCCAATGCTGGCTACGAGCAGTACTTC

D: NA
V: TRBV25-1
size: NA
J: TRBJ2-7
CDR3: CASSERNRDYEQYF
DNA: TGTGCCAGCAGTGAAAGGAACAGGGACTACGAGCAGTACTTC

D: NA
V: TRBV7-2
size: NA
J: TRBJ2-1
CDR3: CASSLWQGGHNEQFF
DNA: TGTGCCAGCAGCCTCTGGCAGGGGGGGCACAATGAGCAGTTCTTC

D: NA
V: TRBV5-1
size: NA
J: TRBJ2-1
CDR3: CASSLGPTGFNEQFF
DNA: TGCGCCAGCAGCTTGGGGCCTACAGGGTTTAATGAGCAGTTCTTC

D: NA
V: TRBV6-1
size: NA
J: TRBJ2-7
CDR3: CASSVNFLSFSYEQYF
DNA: TGTGCCAGCAGTGTTAATTTTCTATCTTTCTCCTACGAGCAGTACTTC

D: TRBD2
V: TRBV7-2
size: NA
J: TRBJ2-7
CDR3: CASSPRLAGLYEQYF
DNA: TGTGCCAGCAGCCCCCGACTAGCGGGATTATACGAGCAGTACTTC

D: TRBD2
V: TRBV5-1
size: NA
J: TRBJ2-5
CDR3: CASSPKVAGGGETQYF
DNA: TGCGCCAGCAGCCCAAAGGTAGCGGGAGGTGGGGAGACCCAGTACTTC

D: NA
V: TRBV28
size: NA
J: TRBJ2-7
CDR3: CASTLTLGTARGEQYF
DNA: TGTGCCAGCACCTTAACTCTTGGGACGGCAAGAGGCGAGCAGTACTTC

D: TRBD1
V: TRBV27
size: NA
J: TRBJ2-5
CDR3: CASALGDRDQETQYF
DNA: TGTGCCAGTGCCTTGGGGGACAGGGACCAAGAGACCCAGTACTTC

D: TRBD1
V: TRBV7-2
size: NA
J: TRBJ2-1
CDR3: CASSPRTGGVYEQFF
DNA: TGTGCCAGCAGCCCCCGGACAGGGGGCGTCTATGAGCAGTTCTTC

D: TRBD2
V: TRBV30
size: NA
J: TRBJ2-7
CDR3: CAWSVGGSSNEQYF
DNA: TGTGCCTGGAGTGTGGGCGGGAGTTCAAACGAGCAGTACTTC

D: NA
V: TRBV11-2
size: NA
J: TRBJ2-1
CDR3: CASRPETGSYNEQFF
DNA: TGTGCCAGCAGGCCTGAAACAGGGAGCTACAATGAGCAGTTCTTC

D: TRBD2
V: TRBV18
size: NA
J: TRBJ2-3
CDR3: CASSPGLTGTTDTQYF
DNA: TGTGCCAGCTCACCGGGACTAACGGGAACCACAGATACGCAGTATTTT

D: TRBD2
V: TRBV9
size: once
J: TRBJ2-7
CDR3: CASSVDPSGPYEQYF
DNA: TGTGCCAGCAGCGTAGACCCTAGCGGGCCCTACGAGCAGTACTTC

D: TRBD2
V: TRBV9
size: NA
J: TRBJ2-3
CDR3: CASSGGLENTDTQYF
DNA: TGTGCCAGCAGCGGGGGACTAGAGAACACAGATACGCAGTATTTT

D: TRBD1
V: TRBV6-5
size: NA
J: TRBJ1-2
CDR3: CASSKRQGVSGYTF
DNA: TGTGCCAGCAGCAAGAGACAGGGAGTAAGTGGCTACACCTTC

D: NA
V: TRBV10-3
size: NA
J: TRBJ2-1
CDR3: CAIKGGGQEQFF
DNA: TGTGCCATCAAAGGGGGGGGACAGGAGCAGTTCTTC

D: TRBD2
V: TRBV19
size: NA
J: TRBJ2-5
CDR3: CASSIGGAETQYF
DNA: TGTGCCAGTAGTATCGGGGGGGCAGAGACCCAGTACTTC

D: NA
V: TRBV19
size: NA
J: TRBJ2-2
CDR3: CASSIGTHNPSF
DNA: TGTGCCAGTAGTATAGGTACCCATAATCCCTCTTTT

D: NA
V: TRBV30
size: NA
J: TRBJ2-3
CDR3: CAWSGQLHTDTQYF
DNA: TGTGCCTGGAGTGGCCAACTCCACACAGATACGCAGTATTTT

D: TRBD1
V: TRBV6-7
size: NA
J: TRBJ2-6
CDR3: CASRNYPPDRLSGANVLTF
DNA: TGTGCCAGCAGAAATTACCCCCCGGACAGGCTCTCTGGGGCCAACGTCCTGACTTTC

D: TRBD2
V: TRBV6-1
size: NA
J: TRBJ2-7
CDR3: CASSREGTSYEQYF
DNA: TGTGCCAGCAGCCGGGAGGGGACCTCCTACGAGCAGTACTTC

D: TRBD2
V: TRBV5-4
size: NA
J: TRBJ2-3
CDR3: CASREAGGRDTQYF
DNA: TGTGCCAGCCGGGAGGCGGGTGGGCGGGATACGCAGTATTTT

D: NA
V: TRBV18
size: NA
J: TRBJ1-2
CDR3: CASSRDSITEGGYTF
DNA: TGTGCCAGCTCACGTGACAGTATCACCGAGGGTGGCTACACCTTC

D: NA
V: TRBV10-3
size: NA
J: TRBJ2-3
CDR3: CAISELIAGGTDTQYF
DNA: TGTGCCATCAGTGAGTTAATAGCAGGGGGCACAGATACGCAGTATTTT

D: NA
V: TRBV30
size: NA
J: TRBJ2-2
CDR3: CAGSVRTYNTGELFF
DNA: TGTGCCGGGTCGGTCCGGACATATAACACCGGGGAGCTGTTTTTT

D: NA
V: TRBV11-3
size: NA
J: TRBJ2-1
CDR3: CASSPGAGYNEQFF
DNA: TGTGCCAGCAGCCCGGGAGCCGGTTACAATGAGCAGTTCTTC

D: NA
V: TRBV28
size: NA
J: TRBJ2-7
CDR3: CASAWSGHTIYEQYF
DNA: TGTGCCAGCGCTTGGAGCGGACACACAATCTACGAGCAGTACTTC

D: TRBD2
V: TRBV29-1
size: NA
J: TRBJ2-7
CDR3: CSAKAGQRSEQYF
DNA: TGCAGCGCAAAAGCGGGGCAACGCTCCGAGCAGTACTTC

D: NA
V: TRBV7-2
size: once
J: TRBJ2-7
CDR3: CASSFSSGAIWAGQYF
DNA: TGTGCCAGCAGCTTTTCCTCGGGGGCTATTTGGGCAGGGCAGTACTTC

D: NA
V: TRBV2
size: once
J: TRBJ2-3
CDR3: CASLKRGGPSHTQYF
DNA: TGTGCCAGCCTCAAACGGGGCGGACCCAGCCATACGCAGTATTTT

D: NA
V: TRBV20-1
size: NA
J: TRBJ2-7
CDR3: CSAAGGNEQYF
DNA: TGCAGTGCGGCGGGTGGGAACGAGCAGTACTTC

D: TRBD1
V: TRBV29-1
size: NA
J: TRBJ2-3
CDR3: CSSLQTGGTDTQYF
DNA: TGCAGCTCTCTGCAGACAGGGGGCACAGATACGCAGTATTTT

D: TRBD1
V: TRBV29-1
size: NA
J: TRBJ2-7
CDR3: CSAVPPGQGAQYF
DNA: TGCAGCGCCGTACCGCCGGGACAGGGCGCACAGTACTTC